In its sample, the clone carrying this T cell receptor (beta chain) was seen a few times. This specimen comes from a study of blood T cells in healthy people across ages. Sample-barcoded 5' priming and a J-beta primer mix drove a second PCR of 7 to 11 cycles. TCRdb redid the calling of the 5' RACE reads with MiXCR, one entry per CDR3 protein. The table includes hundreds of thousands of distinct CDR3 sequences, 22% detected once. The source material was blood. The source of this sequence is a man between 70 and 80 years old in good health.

The CDR3 sequence is CSARGPSGSYNEQFF. The CDR3 nucleotides read TGCAGTGCTAGAGGGCCTAGCGGTTCCTACAATGAGCAGTTCTTC. This chain joins TRBV20-1 and TRBJ2-1; 7 nucleotides align to TRBD2. Germline V CDR1 and CDR2: DFQATT, SNEGSKA (reference sequence). The CDR3 loop spans 15 amino acids. J gave up 1 base and V 1 base, and 4 bases lay outside the gene matches.